This entry lists 11 T cell receptor beta chains sequenced from one sample in a study of shared clonotypes between healthy human individuals (dated by TCRdb to about 2020). CD8 naive samples were obtained by positive selection for CCR7 among CD45RO-negative cells, yielding a CD45RA+CCR7+ population from which TemRA cells were excluded. Library preparation used the immunoSEQ multiplex PCR assay. TCRdb carries this immuneACCESS record with in-frame sequences only. Its versions omit some clonotypes, under half of them owing to an unresolved V gene in the studies checked, with the rest unexplained. This sample gives around 2.1 million clones in total; 85% to 95% of them show up just once. The ten largest clonotypes hold about 1.5% of the sample. The sample was naive CD8+ T cells from PBMCs. According to the study, the label for this sample's cell subset or site signals: CD45RA+CCR7+. The receptors originated from a man between 18 and 35 years old in good health. Some clones in this sample may be carry-over from other donors' samples.

A note on this clone: The sample holds other DNA sequences that translate to the same CDR3. The chain combines TRBV5-6 with TRBJ2-7; tentative D call: TRBD1 (5 bases). Trimming left V 0 bases short and J 2 bases short, with 9 bases between. CDR1 SGHDT and CDR2 YYEEEE come from the germline V gene. The CDR3 consists of 14 residues. CDR3 DNA sequence: TGTGCCAGCAGCTTGGGCGACAGCCCCTACGAGCAGTACTTC. Translation: CASSLGDSPYEQYF.

The rearrangement links TRBV4-3 to TRBJ2-3; perhaps TRBD1 as D (6 bases). Trimming shortened V by 0 bases and J by 2 bases, and 12 bases separated the two germline ends. Germline V gene sequence: CDR1 LGHNA, CDR2 YSLEER. The CDR3 has 16 amino acids. The CDR3 DNA is TGCGCCAGCAGCCAAGATCGAACAGGGTACACAGATACGCAGTATTTT. This codes for CASSQDRTGYTDTQYF.

The chain employs TRBV27 and TRBJ2-1; 13 nucleotides match TRBD2. This CDR3 contains 16 residues. Germline values: CDR1 MNHEY, CDR2 SMNVEV (reference sequence). The ends lost 5 bases at V and 3 bases at J; junction bases unmatched: 4. The CDR3 DNA is TGTGCCAGCAGTCCCGGACTAGCGGGAGTCTACAATGAGCAGTTCTTC. This codes for CASSPGLAGVYNEQFF.

The chain couples TRBV15 to TRBJ2-1; TRBD1 aligns across 12 bases. The V and J ends lost 0 bases and 8 bases, in that order; junction bases with no gene match: 5. The CDR3 totals 16 residues. The germline gives CDR1 LNHNV, CDR2 YYDKDF (reference sequence). DNA of the CDR3: TGTGCCACCAGCAGAGAGGGACAGGGGGCTTCCCATGAGCAGTTCTTC. This translates into CATSREGQGASHEQFF.

The chain joins TRBV9 to TRBJ1-1; D is ambiguous. This CDR3 has 15 amino acids. Germline V gene sequence: CDR1 SGDLS, CDR2 YYNGEE. Trimming shortened V by 0 bases and J by 1 base, and 10 bases separated the two germline ends. CDR3 region: CASSVGGAPNTEAFF. CDR3 in DNA: TGTGCCAGCAGCGTAGGGGGTGCACCGAACACTGAAGCTTTCTTT.

The chain joins TRBV19 to TRBJ2-7, with a possible D match to TRBD1 (5 bases). The CDR3 sequence is 17 residues long. Germline values: CDR1 LNHDA, CDR2 SQIVND (reference sequence). The ends were cut back, 5 bases at V and 0 bases at J, with 20 bases in the middle. CDR3 nucleotides: TGTGCCAGTAGTCCGCACCGTGGACAAAAGAGCTCCTACGAGCAGTACTTC. Translated: CASSPHRGQKSSYEQYF.

This clone has just one count. The chain carries TRBV7-9 and TRBJ1-4; D is undetermined. Germline assignment: CDR1 SEHNR and CDR2 FQNEAQ (reference sequence). Trimming shortened V by 2 bases and J by 3 bases, and 10 bases separated the two germline ends. This CDR3 has 15 amino acids. CDR3 sequence (DNA): TGTGCCAGCAGCTTACAAGGTAGCCCTAATGAAAAACTGTTTTTT. Protein product: CASSLQGSPNEKLFF.

The chain is built from TRBV4-1 and TRBJ1-5; a possible D gene is TRBD1 (6 bases). V was cut by 2 bases and J by 3 bases, with 8 bases left in between. Germline CDR1 MGHRA, CDR2 YSYEKL. This CDR3 is 14 amino acids long. The CDR3 reads CASSQTGNNQPQHF. The CDR3 DNA reads as TGCGCCAGCAGCCAAACAGGGAACAATCAGCCCCAGCATTTT.

The J gene is TRBJ1-2, the V gene TRBV5-4; 7 nucleotides match TRBD1. Looked up from germline, CDR1 is SGHNT and CDR2 is YYREEE (reference sequence). The CDR3 extends over 14 amino acids. The trim removed 0 bases at V and 7 bases at J, leaving 6 bases unmatched. CDR3 coding DNA: TGTGCCAGCAGCTTGGGACAGGGAACGGTTGGCTACACCTTC. It specifies CASSLGQGTVGYTF.

V gene TRBV30 combines with J gene TRBJ2-7; D may be TRBD1 or TRBD2 (5 bases each). Germline values: CDR1 GTSNPN, CDR2 SVGIG (reference sequence). V shed 5 bases and J shed 4 bases, with 21 bases lying between them. The CDR3 extends over 15 amino acids. The CDR3 DNA follows: TGTGCCTGGGCAGACTTCGGGGCTTCTGGTTACGAGCAGTACTTC. Protein sequence: CAWADFGASGYEQYF.

As for this clone: The same CDR3 is also encoded by other DNA sequences in this sample. The CDR3 DNA is TGTGCCAGCAGCGTAGCTAAAGATACGCAGTATTTT. It yields the protein CASSVAKDTQYF. The chain is built from TRBV9 and TRBJ2-3; D unclear. Germline V gene sequence: CDR1 SGDLS, CDR2 YYNGEE. Trimming removed 0 bases at V and 5 bases at J, with 4 bases between. The CDR3 is made up of 12 amino acids.